These 5 T cell receptor beta chains originate from one sample sequenced in a study of T cells in Graves' hyperthyroidism and ophthalmopathy. Amplified TCR beta CDR3 regions derived from RNA transcripts. Carried out on the TCR CDR3, a first-round RT-PCR used the HTBI primer set. TCRdb called the multiplex PCR reads again in MiXCR, with one record for every CDR3 protein. Of around 210,000 distinct CDR3 sequences listed, about 17% are singletons. Sample: blood. Receptors were obtained from a woman between 50 and 59 years old with Graves' hyperthyroidism.

J is TRBJ2-1 and V is TRBV27; the D gene is possibly TRBD2 (5 bases). This CDR3 has 14 amino acids. The V and J ends lost 8 bases and 0 bases respectively, with 11 bases between them. CDR1 MNHEY and CDR2 SMNVEV come from the germline V gene (reference sequence). The CDR3 reads CASGSAGSYNEQFF. The CDR3 DNA reads as TGTGCCAGCGGTAGCGCCGGCTCCTACAATGAGCAGTTCTTC.

The gene calls are TRBV30 and TRBJ2-2; 8 nucleotides line up with TRBD1. J was trimmed by 6 bases and V by 0 bases; bases with no gene match: 9. Germline V gene data show CDR1 as GTSNPN and CDR2 as SVGIG (reference sequence). The CDR3 has 16 residues. The CDR3 bases are TGTGCCTGGAGTGTACTCCTGACAGGGGCGTCCGGGGAGCTGTTTTTT. Translating it yields CAWSVLLTGASGELFF.

This clonotype has at least ten counts. The chain combines TRBV20-1 with TRBJ2-7, with 10 bases identical to TRBD1. The CDR3 has 14 amino acids. Unmatched junction bases numbered 10, after V lost 8 bases and J lost 3 bases. CDR1 is DFQATT, CDR2 SNEGSKA, per germline (reference sequence). CDR3 residues: CSTLSGTGVYEQYF. DNA of the CDR3: TGCAGTACTCTCTCCGGGACAGGGGTCTACGAGCAGTACTTC.

This clonotype showed up just once. Just one base apart from a much larger clone, this may be a read error. The V call is TRBV7-2, the J call TRBJ2-5, with 8 bases aligning to TRBD1. V gave up 3 bases and J gave up 4 bases; unmatched junction bases: 10. The CDR3 runs 16 residues. Germline V lookup: CDR1 SGHTA, CDR2 FQGNSA. The CDR3 loop reads CASSLGADRVRETQYF. The DNA for the CDR3 is TGTGCCAGCAGCTTGGGGGCGGACAGGGTCAGAGAGACCCAGTACTTC.

This clonotype was counted ten times or more. The chain combines TRBV18 with TRBJ2-2; the D is unclear. Trimming pared 2 bases from V and 5 bases from J, leaving 6 bases between. From germline, CDR1 is KGHSH and CDR2 LQKENI. This CDR3 spans 13 amino acids. The DNA of the CDR3 is TGTGCCAGCTCACCAGTGAGGACCGGGGAGCTGTTTTTT. Translation: CASSPVRTGELFF.